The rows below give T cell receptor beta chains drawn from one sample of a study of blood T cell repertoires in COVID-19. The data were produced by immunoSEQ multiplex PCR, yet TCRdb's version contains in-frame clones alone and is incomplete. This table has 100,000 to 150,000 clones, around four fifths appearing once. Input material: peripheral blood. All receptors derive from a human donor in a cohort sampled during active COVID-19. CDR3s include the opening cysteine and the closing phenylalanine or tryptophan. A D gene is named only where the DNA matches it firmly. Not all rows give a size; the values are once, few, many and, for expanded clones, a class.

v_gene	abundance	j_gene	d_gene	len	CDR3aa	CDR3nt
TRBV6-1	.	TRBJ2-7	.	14	CASSDYGKGYEQYF	TGTGCCAGCAGTGATTACGGGAAGGGCTACGAGCAGTACTTC
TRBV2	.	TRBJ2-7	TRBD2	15	CASSEGLAGAYEQYF	TGTGCCAGCAGTGAAGGACTAGCGGGGGCCTACGAGCAGTACTTC
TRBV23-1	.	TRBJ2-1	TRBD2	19	CASSQSDPREATSYNEQFF	TGCGCCAGCAGTCAATCAGACCCCCGGGAGGCAACCTCCTACAATGAGCAGTTCTTC
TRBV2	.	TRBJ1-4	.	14	CASSYGLRSEKLFF	TGTGCCAGCAGTTATGGACTCCGGAGCGAAAAACTGTTTTTT
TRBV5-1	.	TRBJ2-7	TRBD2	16	CASSLVTSVTSYEQYF	TGCGCCAGCAGCTTGGTAACTAGCGTAACCTCCTACGAGCAGTACTTC
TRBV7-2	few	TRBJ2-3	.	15	CASSPQPQRADTQYF	TGTGCCAGCAGCCCCCAGCCGCAGCGGGCAGATACGCAGTATTTT
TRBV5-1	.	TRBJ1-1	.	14	CASSLGITGNPAFF	TGCGCCAGCAGCTTGGGAATTACAGGGAACCCTGCTTTCTTT
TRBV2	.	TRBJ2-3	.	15	CASSYGGTFTDTQYF	TGTGCCAGCAGTTACGGCGGGACTTTCACAGATACGCAGTATTTT
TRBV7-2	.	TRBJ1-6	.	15	CASSVQDQANSPLHF	TGTGCCAGCAGCGTACAGGACCAAGCCAATTCACCCCTCCACTTT
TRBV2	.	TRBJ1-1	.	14	CASKSLGGAEEAFF	TGTGCCAGTAAAAGCTTAGGAGGAGCAGAAGAAGCTTTCTTT
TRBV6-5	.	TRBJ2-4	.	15	CASRRGREIGNIQYF	TGTGCCAGCAGACGCGGCAGGGAAATCGGAAACATTCAGTACTTC
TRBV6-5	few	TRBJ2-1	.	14	CASSSSRRSNEQFF	.
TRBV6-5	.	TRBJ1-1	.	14	CASIPRGGGTEAFF	TGTGCCAGCATCCCACGGGGGGGAGGCACTGAAGCTTTCTTT
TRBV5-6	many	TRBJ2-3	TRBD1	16	CASSLRRTGGTDTQYF	TGTGCCAGCAGCTTGAGAAGGACAGGAGGAACAGATACGCAGTATTTT
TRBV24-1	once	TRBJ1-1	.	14	CATSDFNRPGEAFF	TGTGCCACCAGTGACTTTAACAGGCCTGGCGAAGCTTTCTTT
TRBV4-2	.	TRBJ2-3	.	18	CASSQGIMTGVNTDTQYF	TGTGCCAGCAGCCAAGGGATTATGACGGGAGTGAACACAGATACGCAGTATTTT
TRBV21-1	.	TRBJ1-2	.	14	CASSTVGGIYGYTF	TGTGCCAGCAGCACGGTGGGCGGGATCTATGGCTACACCTTC
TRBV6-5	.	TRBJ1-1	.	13	CASAQDSSTGAFF	TGTGCCAGTGCCCAGGACAGTTCTACGGGAGCTTTCTTT
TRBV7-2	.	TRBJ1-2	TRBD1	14	CASKPGQGYYGYTF	TGTGCCAGCAAACCGGGACAGGGGTACTATGGCTACACCTTC
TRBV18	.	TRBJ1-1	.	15	CASSPKGQINTEAFF	TGTGCCAGCTCACCGAAAGGACAGATAAACACTGAAGCTTTCTTT
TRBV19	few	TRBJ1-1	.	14	CASSIDRGNTEAFF	TGTGCCAGTAGTATAGACAGGGGAAACACTGAAGCTTTCTTT
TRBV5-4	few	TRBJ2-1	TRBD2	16	CASSPGTSGRHNEQFF	TGTGCCAGCAGCCCAGGGACTAGCGGGAGACACAATGAGCAGTTCTTC
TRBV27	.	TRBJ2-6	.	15	CASSWTLSGANVLTF	TGTGCCAGCAGTTGGACACTCTCTGGGGCCAACGTCCTGACTTTC
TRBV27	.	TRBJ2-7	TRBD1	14	CASSRQGDTYEQYF	TGTGCCAGCAGCCGACAGGGGGACACCTACGAGCAGTACTTC
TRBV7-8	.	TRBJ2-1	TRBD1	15	CASSFRDRSYNEQFF	TGTGCCAGCAGCTTTAGGGACAGGTCCTACAATGAGCAGTTCTTC
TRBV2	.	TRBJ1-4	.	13	CASSLEAGGKLFF	TGTGCCAGCAGTCTCGAGGCGGGAGGAAAACTGTTTTTT
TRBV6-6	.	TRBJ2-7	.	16	CASSVYQVGGLDEQYF	TGTGCCAGCAGTGTTTATCAGGTTGGGGGACTGGACGAGCAGTACTTC
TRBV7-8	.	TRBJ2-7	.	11	CASSRSDEQYF	TGTGCCAGCAGCCGTTCCGACGAGCAGTACTTC
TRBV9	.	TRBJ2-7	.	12	CASSVDSSEQYF	TGTGCCAGCAGCGTAGATTCCAGCGAGCAGTACTTC
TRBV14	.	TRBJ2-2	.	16	CASSQEQTLGTGELFF	TGTGCCAGCAGCCAAGAGCAGACTTTGGGCACCGGGGAGCTGTTTTTT
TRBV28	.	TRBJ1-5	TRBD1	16	CASSPSGTGANQPQHF	TGTGCCAGCAGTCCATCCGGGACAGGGGCTAATCAGCCCCAGCATTTT
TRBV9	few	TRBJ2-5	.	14	CASSVGGRQETQYF	TGTGCCAGCAGCGTAGGAGGGCGCCAAGAGACCCAGTACTTC
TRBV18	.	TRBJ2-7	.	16	CASSPPNREGSYEQYF	TGTGCCAGCTCACCACCAAACAGGGAAGGCTCCTACGAGCAGTACTTC
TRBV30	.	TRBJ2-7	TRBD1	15	CAWSDRTGISYEQYF	TGTGCCTGGAGTGATAGGACAGGAATTTCCTACGAGCAGTACTTC
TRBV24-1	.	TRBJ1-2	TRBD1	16	CATSDSRQGRSYGYTF	TGTGCCACCAGTGACTCGAGACAGGGGAGATCCTATGGCTACACCTTC
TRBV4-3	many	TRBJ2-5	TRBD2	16	CASSQALADPRETQYF	TGCGCCAGCAGCCAAGCTCTAGCGGATCCCAGGGAGACCCAGTACTTC
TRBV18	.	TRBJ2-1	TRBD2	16	CASSPLTSGRSNEQFF	TGTGCCAGCTCACCGCTAACTAGCGGGAGGAGCAATGAGCAGTTCTTC
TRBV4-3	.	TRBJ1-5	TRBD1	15	CASSQAGQGNQPQHF	TGCGCCAGCAGCCAAGCGGGACAGGGCAATCAGCCCCAGCATTTT
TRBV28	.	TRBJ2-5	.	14	CASSLSAGGETQYF	TGTGCCAGCAGTTTATCGGCGGGTGGGGAGACCCAGTACTTC
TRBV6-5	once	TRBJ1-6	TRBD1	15	CASSRTRTGLSPLHF	TGTGCCAGCAGCAGGACCCGGACAGGGCTCTCACCCCTCCACTTT
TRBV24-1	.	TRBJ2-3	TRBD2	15	CAASDRAGVVDTQYF	TGTGCCGCCAGTGACCGAGCGGGAGTGGTAGATACGCAGTATTTT
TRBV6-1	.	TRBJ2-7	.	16	CASSGLSRGTSYEQYF	TGTGCCAGCAGTGGATTGAGCAGGGGAACCTCCTACGAGCAGTACTTC
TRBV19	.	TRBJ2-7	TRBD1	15	CASSIFRQGIYEQYF	TGTGCCAGTAGTATATTTCGACAGGGGATCTACGAGCAGTACTTC
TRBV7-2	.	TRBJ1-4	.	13	CASSLQSGEKLFF	TGTGCCAGCAGCCTTCAGTCGGGTGAAAAACTGTTTTTT
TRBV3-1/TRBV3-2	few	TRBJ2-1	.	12	CASSQYTGEQFF	TGTGCCAGCAGCCAATATACGGGTGAGCAGTTCTTC
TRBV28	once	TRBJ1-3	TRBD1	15	CASSLSGQGKDTIYF	TGTGCCAGCAGTTTATCGGGACAGGGGAAAGACACCATATATTTT
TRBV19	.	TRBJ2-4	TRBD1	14	CASGLTGQGNIQYF	TGTGCCAGTGGACTCACGGGACAGGGAAACATTCAGTACTTC
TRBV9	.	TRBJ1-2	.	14	CASSVAPGDYGYTF	TGTGCCAGCAGCGTAGCTCCCGGGGATTATGGCTACACCTTC